These 22 T cell receptor beta chains share one sample of origin, sequenced in a study of OX40 agonist ivuxolimab in advanced cancers. Assay used: immunoSEQ multiplex PCR; TCRdb lists only in-frame clones, some missing. The sample shows 30,000 to 45,000 clones, around 89% of them seen only once. Sequencing was performed on CD4+ or CD8+ T cells sorted from blood, taken in a trial of the OX40 agonist ivuxolimab. The receptors here all came from an adult with an advanced solid tumor such as melanoma, head and neck, liver or kidney cancer.

The chain is built from TRBV5-5 and TRBJ1-1; D is ambiguous. This CDR3 has 12 amino acids. Deletions cut 2 bases from V and 8 bases from J, with 10 bases between. Germline CDR1 reads SGHKS; CDR2 reads YYEKEE (reference sequence). CDR3 bases: TGTGCCAGCAGCTTTCGACGGGAAGAAGCTTTCTTT. Translated, it gives CASSFRREEAFF.

This clone was picked up a small number of times. The V gene is TRBV19, the J gene TRBJ2-2, with 9 bases matching TRBD1. The CDR3 loop spans 15 amino acids. From germline, CDR1 is LNHDA and CDR2 SQIVND (reference sequence). V was pared by 7 bases and J by 2 bases, with 5 bases of the junction left unmatched. The chain's CDR3 is CASKQGARNTGELFF. DNA of the CDR3: TGTGCCAGTAAACAGGGGGCCCGTAACACCGGGGAGCTGTTTTTT.

The genes are TRBV6-5 and TRBJ1-2; 8 nucleotides match TRBD1. Germline CDR1 and CDR2: MNHEY and SVGAGI. The ends lost 0 bases at V and 3 bases at J; junction bases unmatched: 3. This CDR3 region has 15 residues. The DNA for the CDR3 is TGTGCCAGCAGTTACTCTAACAGGGGGTACTATGGCTACACCTTC. This encodes CASSYSNRGYYGYTF.

The chain has TRBV19 and TRBJ2-7, with 9 bases lining up with TRBD1. The CDR3 spans 15 residues. Germline V gene lookup returns CDR1 LNHDA and CDR2 SQIVND (reference sequence). After removal of 10 bases from V and 2 bases from J, the junction contained 12 bases not matched to a gene. CDR3 sequence (DNA): TGTGCCACCCGAGACAGGGGGGAGTCTCCCTACGAGCAGTACTTC. It codes for CATRDRGESPYEQYF.

The CDR3 loop is CASSWGQGASTDTQYF. The CDR3 region has the DNA TGTGCCAGCAGCTGGGGGCAGGGGGCGAGCACAGATACGCAGTATTTT. The chain uses TRBV6-6 and TRBJ2-3; TRBD1 agrees at 8 bases. This CDR3 is 16 amino acids long. The germline V gene encodes CDR1 MNHNY and CDR2 SVGAGI (reference sequence). Trimming removed 6 bases from V and 0 bases from J; junction bases left unmatched: 8.

The chain has TRBV30 and TRBJ1-6, with D maybe TRBD1 (6 bases). CDR1 and CDR2 (germline): GTSNPN, SVGIG (reference sequence). The CDR3 runs to 15 residues. V was cut by 2 bases and J by 10 bases, with 18 bases left in between. CDR3 sequence reads: CAWSRFQGYESPLHF. CDR3 DNA sequence: TGTGCCTGGAGTCGCTTTCAGGGGTATGAATCACCCCTCCACTTT. Drawing the rest from reference TRBV30 and TRBJ1-6, the complete variable domain is SQTIHQWPATLVQPVGSPLSLECTVEGTSNPNLYWYRQAAGRGLQLLFYSVGIGQISSEVPQNLSASRPQDRQFILSSKKLLLSDSGFYLCAWSRFQGYESPLHFGNGTRLTVT.

V usage is TRBV27 and J usage is TRBJ2-1; weak D call: TRBD2 (6 bases). Between the trimmed V and J ends, which lost 2 bases and 9 bases, there was a span of 17 bases. The V gene's germline CDR1 is MNHEY and CDR2 SMNVEV (reference sequence). This CDR3 is built from 15 residues. Written as DNA, the CDR3 is TGTGCCAGCAGTTTAGGTGTGGCGGGAAAGGGTGAGCAGTTCTTC. This translates into CASSLGVAGKGEQFF.

To note about this clone: Compared with germline, one end of the junction differs, possibly owing to a read error. This chain uses TRBV2 with TRBJ1-2, with D tentatively TRBD1 (6 bases). CDR1 and CDR2 from the germline V gene are SNHLY and FYNNEI. This CDR3 has 14 residues. CDR3 loop: CASNEGGVDYGYTF. Written as DNA, the CDR3 is TGTGCCAGCAATGAAGGGGGGGTTGACTATGGCTACACCTTC.

The gene calls are TRBV2 and TRBJ2-7; weak D call: TRBD2 (6 bases). Trimming pared 6 bases from V and 3 bases from J, leaving 24 bases between. From germline, CDR1 is SNHLY and CDR2 FYNNEI. This CDR3 spans 17 amino acids. This CDR3 is CASSERVSTRINYEQYF. The CDR3 region has the DNA TGTGCCAGCAGCGAAAGGGTGTCGACTAGGATAAACTACGAGCAGTACTTC.

This chain uses TRBV6-5 with TRBJ1-5, with D possibly TRBD1 on 6 matching bases. CDR3 length equals 15 residues. Germline V gene data show CDR1 as MNHEY and CDR2 as SVGAGI. Trimming pared 6 bases from V and 6 bases from J, leaving 18 bases between. The CDR3 bases are TGTGCCAGCAGCCACCGGGGGGCTGGGAGTCAGCCCCAGCATTTT. Translating it yields CASSHRGAGSQPQHF.

As concerns this clone: One junction end disagrees with the germline gene, perhaps due to a read error. The genes are TRBV19 and TRBJ1-2; weak D call: TRBD1 (5 bases). CDR1 and CDR2 (germline): LNHDA, SQIVND (reference sequence). This CDR3 has 16 amino acids. Here the CDR3 reads CASIGNGGGEAYGYTF. The CDR3 region has the DNA TGTGCAAGTATCGGGAATGGGGGAGGCGAGGCCTATGGCTACACCTTC. Supplemented by reference TRBV19 and TRBJ1-2, the full variable domain reads DGGITQSPKYLFRKEGQNVTLSCEQNLNHDAMYWYRQDPGQGLRLIYYSQIVNDFQKGDIAEGYSVSREKKESFPLTVTSAQKNPTAFYLCASIGNGGGEAYGYTFGSGTRLTVV.

V is TRBV27 and J is TRBJ1-3; no definite D call. Trimming removed 8 bases at V and 0 bases at J, with 20 bases between. The CDR3 sequence is 17 residues long. The germline CDR1 and CDR2 sequences are MNHEY and SMNVEV (reference sequence). CDR3 protein: CASPLQIGRISGNTIYF. The CDR3 region has the DNA TGTGCCAGCCCTCTACAAATCGGACGGATCTCTGGAAACACCATATATTTT.

The chain couples TRBV11-2 to TRBJ1-3; D unresolved. This CDR3 contains 14 residues. Trimming took off 1 base at V and 4 bases at J, with 8 bases between the two ends. Looked up from germline, CDR1 is SGHAT and CDR2 is FQNNGV. CDR3 region: CASSLVTQGNTIYF. CDR3 DNA: TGTGCCAGCAGCTTAGTTACTCAGGGAAACACCATATATTTT.

CDR3 amino acids: CASSLSKGGGAKNIQYF. The CDR3 bases are TGTGCCAGCAGTTTATCGAAGGGTGGGGGTGCCAAAAACATTCAGTACTTC. V gene TRBV27 combines with J gene TRBJ2-4; either TRBD1 or TRBD2 may supply D (5 bases each). CDR1 MNHEY and CDR2 SMNVEV come from the germline V gene (reference sequence). This CDR3 spans 17 amino acids. V was clipped by 0 bases and J by 1 base, with 13 bases between them.

This rearrangement joins TRBV27 to TRBJ2-7; 9 nucleotides align to TRBD1. CDR3 size: 15 residues. From germline, CDR1 is MNHEY and CDR2 SMNVEV (reference sequence). Trimming removed 6 bases from V and 0 bases from J; junction bases left unmatched: 6. The CDR3 DNA sequence: TGTGCCAGCAGGGTGACAGGGGGTAGCTCCTACGAGCAGTACTTC. This encodes CASRVTGGSSYEQYF.

The chain carries TRBV2 and TRBJ1-1; D is ambiguous. Germline-derived CDR1 and CDR2 are SNHLY and FYNNEI. The length of the CDR3 is 13 residues. V lost 6 bases to trimming and J lost 7 bases, with 15 bases between them. As DNA, the CDR3 is TGTGCCAGCAGAGGGTCAGGACGGAATGAAGCTTTCTTT. Translated: CASRGSGRNEAFF.

The gene calls are TRBV7-2 and TRBJ2-1; D assignment may be TRBD1 or TRBD2 (5 bases each). The ends were cut back, 6 bases at V and 4 bases at J, with 13 bases in the middle. The CDR3 has 14 amino acids. CDR1 is SGHTA and CDR2 is FQGNSA in the germline V gene. CDR3 residues: CASRTGRTYNEQFF. CDR3 nucleotides: TGTGCCAGCAGGACGGGACGGACATACAATGAGCAGTTCTTC.

The chain recombines TRBV27 with TRBJ2-7; D perhaps matches TRBD1 (7 bases). The CDR3 runs 14 residues. V was cut by 2 bases and J by 4 bases, with 12 bases left in between. Per the germline V gene, CDR1 is MNHEY and CDR2 is SMNVEV (reference sequence). CDR3 protein: CASSLAGGLYEQYF. The CDR3 bases are TGTGCCAGCAGTTTAGCAGGGGGACTTTACGAGCAGTACTTC.

The V gene is TRBV18, the J gene TRBJ2-1; 10 bases line up with TRBD2. J lost 4 bases, V lost 3 bases, and 3 bases had no gene match. The length of the CDR3 is 15 residues. Germline V gene lookup returns CDR1 KGHSH and CDR2 LQKENI. The CDR3 loop reads CASSPSGGAYNEQFF. CDR3 DNA sequence: TGTGCCAGCTCACCGAGCGGGGGGGCTTACAATGAGCAGTTCTTC.

This clone appeared once. The chain combines TRBV9 with TRBJ2-2; the match to TRBD1 covers 7 bases. Germline CDR1 is SGDLS and CDR2 is YYNGEE. The CDR3 totals 17 residues. J gave up 1 base and V 6 bases, and 12 bases lay outside the gene matches. The CDR3 region is CASKPGQMGLNTGELFF. The CDR3 nucleotides are TGTGCCAGCAAACCGGGACAGATGGGTTTGAACACCGGGGAGCTGTTTTTT.

This clone was found a few times. V usage is TRBV19 and J usage is TRBJ1-1; D may be TRBD1 (5 bases). The CDR3 covers 16 residues. Trimming cost V 5 bases and J 4 bases, with 20 bases left between them. Germline V gene sequence: CDR1 LNHDA, CDR2 SQIVND (reference sequence). The CDR3 nucleotides read TGTGCCAGTAGTCCCCCTCGACAGATAAGTGGCACTGAAGCTTTCTTT. It translates to CASSPPRQISGTEAFF.

This clone turned up a few times. The chain recombines TRBV12-2 with TRBJ2-3; TRBD1 is the table's D call, not checked against the DNA. TRBV12-2 is a recognized pseudogene. The CDR3 runs to 16 residues. The CDR3 spells CASRPRTGGSGDTQYF. Written as DNA, the CDR3 is TGTGCAAGTCGCCCAAGGACAGGGGGCTCCGGAGATACGCAGTATTTT.